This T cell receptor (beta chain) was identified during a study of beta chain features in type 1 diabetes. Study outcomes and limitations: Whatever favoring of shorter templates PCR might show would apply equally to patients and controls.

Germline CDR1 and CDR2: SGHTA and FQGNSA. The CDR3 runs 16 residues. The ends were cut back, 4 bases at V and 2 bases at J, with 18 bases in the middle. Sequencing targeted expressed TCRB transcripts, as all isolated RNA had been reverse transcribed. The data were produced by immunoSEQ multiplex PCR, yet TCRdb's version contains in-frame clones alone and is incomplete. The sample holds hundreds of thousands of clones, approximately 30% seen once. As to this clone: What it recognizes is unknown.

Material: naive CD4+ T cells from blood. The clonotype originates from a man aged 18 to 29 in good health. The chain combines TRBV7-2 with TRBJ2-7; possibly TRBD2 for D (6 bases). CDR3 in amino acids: CASSSGLIATAYEQYF. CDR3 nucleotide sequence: TGTGCCAGCAGCTCCGGACTAATAGCAACTGCCTACGAGCAGTACTTC.